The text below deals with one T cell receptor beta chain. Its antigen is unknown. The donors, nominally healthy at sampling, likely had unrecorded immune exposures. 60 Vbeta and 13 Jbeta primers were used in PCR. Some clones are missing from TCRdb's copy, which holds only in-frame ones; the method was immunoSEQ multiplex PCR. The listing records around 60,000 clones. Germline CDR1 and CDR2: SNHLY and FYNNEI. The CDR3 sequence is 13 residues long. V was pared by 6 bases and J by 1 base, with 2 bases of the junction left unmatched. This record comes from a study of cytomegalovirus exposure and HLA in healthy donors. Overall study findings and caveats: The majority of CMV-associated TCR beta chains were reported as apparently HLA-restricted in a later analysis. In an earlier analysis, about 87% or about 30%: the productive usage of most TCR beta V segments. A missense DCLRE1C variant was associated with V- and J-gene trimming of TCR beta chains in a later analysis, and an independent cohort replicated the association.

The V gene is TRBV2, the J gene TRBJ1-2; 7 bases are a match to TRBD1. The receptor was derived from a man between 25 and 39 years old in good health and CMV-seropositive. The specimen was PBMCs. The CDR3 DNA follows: TGTGCCAGCAGCGGGACAGTTAACTATGGCTACACCTTC. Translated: CASSGTVNYGYTF.